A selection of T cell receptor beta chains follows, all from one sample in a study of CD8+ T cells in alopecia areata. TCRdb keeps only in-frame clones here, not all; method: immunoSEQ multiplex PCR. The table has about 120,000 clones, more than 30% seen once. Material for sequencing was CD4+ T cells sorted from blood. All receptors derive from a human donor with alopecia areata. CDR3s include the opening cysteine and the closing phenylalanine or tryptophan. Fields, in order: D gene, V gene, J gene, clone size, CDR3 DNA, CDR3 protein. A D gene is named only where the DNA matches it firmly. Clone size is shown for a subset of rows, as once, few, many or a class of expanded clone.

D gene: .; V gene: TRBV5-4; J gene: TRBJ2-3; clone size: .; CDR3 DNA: TGTGCCAGCAGCCTGGGACTCAGTGGTTCAGATACGCAGTATTTT; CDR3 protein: CASSLGLSGSDTQYF
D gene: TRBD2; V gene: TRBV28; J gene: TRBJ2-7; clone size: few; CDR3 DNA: TGTGCCAGCAGCCTACTAGCGGGCTACGAGCAGTACTTC; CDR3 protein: CASSLLAGYEQYF
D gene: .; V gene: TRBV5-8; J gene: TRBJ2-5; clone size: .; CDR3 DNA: TGTGCCAGCAGCCGTATGGGACTCCCACAAGAGACCCAGTACTTC; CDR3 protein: CASSRMGLPQETQYF
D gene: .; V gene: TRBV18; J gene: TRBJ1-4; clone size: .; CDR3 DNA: TGTGCCAGCTCACCACTATCAACAGGGTCAACTAATGAAAAACTGTTTTTT; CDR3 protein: CASSPLSTGSTNEKLFF
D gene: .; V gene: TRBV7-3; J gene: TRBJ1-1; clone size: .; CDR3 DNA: TGTGCCAGCAGCAAACATAAGTCGAACACTGAAGCTTTCTTT; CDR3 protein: CASSKHKSNTEAFF
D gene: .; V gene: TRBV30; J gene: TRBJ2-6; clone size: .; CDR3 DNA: TGTGCCTGGAGTGTCAAACACACTGGGGCCAACGTCCTGACTTTC; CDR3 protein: CAWSVKHTGANVLTF
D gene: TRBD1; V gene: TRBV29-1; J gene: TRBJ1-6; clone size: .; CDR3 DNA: TGCAGCGTTGAAGATGGGAAGACAGGGGGGAGGCCCCTCCACTTT; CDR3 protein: CSVEDGKTGGRPLHF
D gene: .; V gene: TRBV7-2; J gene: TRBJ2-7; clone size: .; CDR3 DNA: TGTGCCAGCAGCCTGGCCCCCCAGGGTCCGTACGAGCAGTACTTC; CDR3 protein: CASSLAPQGPYEQYF
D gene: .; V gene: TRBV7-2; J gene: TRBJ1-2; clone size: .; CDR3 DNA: TGTGCCAGCAGCACCGGGACGGCCTATGGCTACACCTTC; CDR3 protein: CASSTGTAYGYTF
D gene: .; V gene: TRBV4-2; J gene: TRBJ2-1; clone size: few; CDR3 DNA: TGTGCCAGCCACTCGGTTGAGCAGTTCTTC; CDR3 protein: CASHSVEQFF
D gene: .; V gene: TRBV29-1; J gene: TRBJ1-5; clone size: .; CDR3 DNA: TGCAGCGTTGAGATGGGGGGAGATCAGCCCCAGCATTTT; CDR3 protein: CSVEMGGDQPQHF
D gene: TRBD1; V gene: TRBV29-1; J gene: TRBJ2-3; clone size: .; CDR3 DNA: TGCAGCGCCTCCGCGACAGGGATGTCTCCAGATACGCAGTATTTT; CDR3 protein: CSASATGMSPDTQYF
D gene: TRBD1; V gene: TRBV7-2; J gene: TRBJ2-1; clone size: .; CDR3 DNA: TGTGCCAGCAGCCGGGACAGGGTCTACAATGAGCAGTTCTTC; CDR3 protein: CASSRDRVYNEQFF
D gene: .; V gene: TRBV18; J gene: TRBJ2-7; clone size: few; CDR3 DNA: TGTGCCAGCCTCGGTGGTCCCGACTTC; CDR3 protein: CASLGGPDF
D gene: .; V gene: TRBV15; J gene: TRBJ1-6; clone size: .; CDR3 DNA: TGTGCCACCAGCAACAGGGTTGGGAATTCACCCCTCCACTTT; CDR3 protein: CATSNRVGNSPLHF
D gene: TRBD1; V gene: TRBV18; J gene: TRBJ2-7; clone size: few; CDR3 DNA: TGTGCCAGCTCACCAGGGACAGCCCCCTCCTACGAGCAGTACTTC; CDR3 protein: CASSPGTAPSYEQYF
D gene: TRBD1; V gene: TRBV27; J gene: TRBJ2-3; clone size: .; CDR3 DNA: TGTGCCAGCAGTTGGGACAGAACCACAGATACGCAGTATTTT; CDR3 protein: CASSWDRTTDTQYF
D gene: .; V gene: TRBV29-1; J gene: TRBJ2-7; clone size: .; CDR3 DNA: TGCAGCGCTAAGAAGACAGGACCATACGAGCAGTACTTC; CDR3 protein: CSAKKTGPYEQYF
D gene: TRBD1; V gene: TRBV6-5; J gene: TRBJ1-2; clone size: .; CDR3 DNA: TGTGCCAGCACCGAGACAGGGGGCGTCTATGGCTACACCTTC; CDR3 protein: CASTETGGVYGYTF
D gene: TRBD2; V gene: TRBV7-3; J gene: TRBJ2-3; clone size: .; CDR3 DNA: TGTGCCAGCAGCTTCCGGACTAGCGGATCTAGCACAGATACGCAGTATTTT; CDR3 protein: CASSFRTSGSSTDTQYF
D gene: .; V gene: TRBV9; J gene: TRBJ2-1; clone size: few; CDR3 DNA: TGTGCCAGCAGCGTAGTCTCGTACGGTGAGCAGTTCTTC; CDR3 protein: CASSVVSYGEQFF
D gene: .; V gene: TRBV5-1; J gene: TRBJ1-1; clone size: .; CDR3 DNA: TGCGCCAGCAGCTTGGGAGCGGCGAACACTGAAGCTTTCTTT; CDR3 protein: CASSLGAANTEAFF
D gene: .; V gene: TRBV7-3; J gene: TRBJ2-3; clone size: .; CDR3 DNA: TGTGCCAGCAGCGACTACACAGATACGCAGTATTTT; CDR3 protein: CASSDYTDTQYF
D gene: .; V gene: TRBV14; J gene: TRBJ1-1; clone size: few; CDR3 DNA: TGTGCCAGCAGCCAAGATGGTACCGGGAGACGAGCTTTCTTT; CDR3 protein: CASSQDGTGRRAFF
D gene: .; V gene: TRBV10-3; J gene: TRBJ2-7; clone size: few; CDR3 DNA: TGTGCCATCAGTGGGACAGCCCGAGAGAACGAGCAGTACTTC; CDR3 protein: CAISGTARENEQYF
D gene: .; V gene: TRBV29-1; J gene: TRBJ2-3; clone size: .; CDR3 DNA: TGCAGCGTTGCTAAGGTCTCATCAGATACGCAGTATTTT; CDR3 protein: CSVAKVSSDTQYF
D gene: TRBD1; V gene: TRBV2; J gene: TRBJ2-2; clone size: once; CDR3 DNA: TGTGCCAGCCTTGTTGGGACAGGGGGAGCCGGGGAGCTGTTTTTT; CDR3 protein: CASLVGTGGAGELFF
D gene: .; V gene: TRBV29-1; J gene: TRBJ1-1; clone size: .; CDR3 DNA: TGCAGCGTTACAGGGATGAACACTGAAGCTTTCTTT; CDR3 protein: CSVTGMNTEAFF
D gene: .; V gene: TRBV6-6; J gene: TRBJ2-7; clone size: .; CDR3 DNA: TGTGCCAGCAGTTACGACAGTGCCTACGAGCAGTACTTC; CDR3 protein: CASSYDSAYEQYF
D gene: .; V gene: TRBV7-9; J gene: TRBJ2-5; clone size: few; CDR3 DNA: TGTGCCAGCGGGGCAGCCCAAGAGACCCAGTACTTC; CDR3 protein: CASGAAQETQYF
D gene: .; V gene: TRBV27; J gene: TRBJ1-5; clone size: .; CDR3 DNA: TGTGCCAGCAGTCCAAGCCAGGGCTTGAGGGCCCAGCATTTT; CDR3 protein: CASSPSQGLRAQHF
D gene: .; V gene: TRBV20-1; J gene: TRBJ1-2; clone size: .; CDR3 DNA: TGCAGTGCTAGCACAGATGCTGGCTACACCTTC; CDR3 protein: CSASTDAGYTF
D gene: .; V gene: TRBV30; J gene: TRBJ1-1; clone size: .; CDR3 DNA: TGTGCCTGGAGTGCAGGGACGGAAGCCACTGAAGCTTTCTTT; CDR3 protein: CAWSAGTEATEAFF
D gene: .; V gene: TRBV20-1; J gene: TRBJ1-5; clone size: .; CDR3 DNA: TGCAGTGCTAGCCAGGGGTGGCCCCAGCATTTT; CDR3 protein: CSASQGWPQHF
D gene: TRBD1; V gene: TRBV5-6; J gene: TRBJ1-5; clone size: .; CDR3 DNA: TGTGCCAGCAGCCAGATGGACAGGGGAGGACAGCCCCAGCATTTT; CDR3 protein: CASSQMDRGGQPQHF
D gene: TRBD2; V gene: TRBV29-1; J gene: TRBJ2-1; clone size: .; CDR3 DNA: TGCAGCGTTGGGTGGCTAGCGGGAGGTGGTGAGCAGTTCTTC; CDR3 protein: CSVGWLAGGGEQFF
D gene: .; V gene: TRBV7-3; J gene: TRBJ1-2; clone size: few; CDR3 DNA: TGTGCCAGCAGCCCCGACGGGGGGTCTAACTATGGCTACACCTTC; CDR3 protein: CASSPDGGSNYGYTF
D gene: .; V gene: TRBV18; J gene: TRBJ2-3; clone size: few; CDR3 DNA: TGTGCCAGCTCACCAAGGGGCCTCGGCACAGATACGCAGTATTTT; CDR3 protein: CASSPRGLGTDTQYF
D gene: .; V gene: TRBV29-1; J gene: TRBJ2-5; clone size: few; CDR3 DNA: TGCAGCGTTGACTCGGCGGGGACAGCTTCGGAGGGGACCCAGTACTTC; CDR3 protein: CSVDSAGTASEGTQYF
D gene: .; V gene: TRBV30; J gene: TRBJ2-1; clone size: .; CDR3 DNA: TGTGCCTGGAGTGTAGGGTTTCGTGGTGAGCAGTTCTTC; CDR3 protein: CAWSVGFRGEQFF
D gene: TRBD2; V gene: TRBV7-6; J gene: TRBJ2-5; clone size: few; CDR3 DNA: TGTGCCAGCAGCTTATCGAGCCGATGGACTAGCGGGAACCAAGAGACCCAGTACTTC; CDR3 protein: CASSLSSRWTSGNQETQYF
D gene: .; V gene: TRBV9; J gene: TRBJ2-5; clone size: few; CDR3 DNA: TGTGCCAGCAGCGTAGCTGTCAGGGCTGAGACCCAGTACTTC; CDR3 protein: CASSVAVRAETQYF
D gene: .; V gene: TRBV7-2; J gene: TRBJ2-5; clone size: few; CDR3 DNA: TGTGCCAGCAGCACCCGACACCAAGAGACCCAGTACTTC; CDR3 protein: CASSTRHQETQYF
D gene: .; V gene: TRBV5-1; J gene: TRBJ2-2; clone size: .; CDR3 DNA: TGCGCCAGCAGCGGAAGTAGCCTAGTGGTTCCAACCGGGGAGCTGTTTTTT; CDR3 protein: CASSGSSLVVPTGELFF
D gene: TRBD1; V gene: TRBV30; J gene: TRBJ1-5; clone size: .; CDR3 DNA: TGTGCCTGGAGTGGCCAGGGGGTTGCGAGGGGGCCCCAGCATTTT; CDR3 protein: CAWSGQGVARGPQHF
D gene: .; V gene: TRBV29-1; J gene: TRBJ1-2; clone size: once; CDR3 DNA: TGCAGCGTTGTCATAGGGTCGAACTATGGCTACACCTTC; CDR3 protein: CSVVIGSNYGYTF
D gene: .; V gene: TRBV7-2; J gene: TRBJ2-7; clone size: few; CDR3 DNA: TGTGCCAGCAGCTACACGTCCCCCGGGCAGGGTCTAGAGCAGTACTTC; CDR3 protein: CASSYTSPGQGLEQYF
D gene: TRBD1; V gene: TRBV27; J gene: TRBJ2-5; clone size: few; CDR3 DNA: TGTGCCAGCAGTCGGGACAGCCAAGAGACCCAGTACTTC; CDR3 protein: CASSRDSQETQYF
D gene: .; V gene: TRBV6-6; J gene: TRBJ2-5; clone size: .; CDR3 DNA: TGTGCCAGCAGCCGCAGGGAGAGGGCCCAAGAGACCCAGTACTTC; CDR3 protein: CASSRRERAQETQYF
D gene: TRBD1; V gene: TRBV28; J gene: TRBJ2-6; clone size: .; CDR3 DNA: TGTGCCAGCAGCATACAGGGGGCTGGGGCCAACGTCCTGACTTTC; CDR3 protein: CASSIQGAGANVLTF